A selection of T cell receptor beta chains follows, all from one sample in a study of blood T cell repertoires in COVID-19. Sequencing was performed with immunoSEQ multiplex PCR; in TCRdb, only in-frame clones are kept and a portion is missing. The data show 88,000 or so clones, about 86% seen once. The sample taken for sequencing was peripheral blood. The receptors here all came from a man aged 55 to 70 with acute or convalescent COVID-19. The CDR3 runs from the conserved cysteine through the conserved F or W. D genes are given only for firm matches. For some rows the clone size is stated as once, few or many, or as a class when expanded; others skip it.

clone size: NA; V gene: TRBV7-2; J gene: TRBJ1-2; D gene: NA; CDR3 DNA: TGTGCCAGCAGCTTAGTTATGACAGCTTTTGGCTACACCTTC; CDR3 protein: CASSLVMTAFGYTF
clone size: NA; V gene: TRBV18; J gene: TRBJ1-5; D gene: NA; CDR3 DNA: TGTGCCAGCTCACTAACAGGGATCAATCAGCCCCAGCATTTT; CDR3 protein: CASSLTGINQPQHF
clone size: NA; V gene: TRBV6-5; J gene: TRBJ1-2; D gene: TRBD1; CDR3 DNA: TGTGCCAGCAGAATCAATGACAGGGGAGGTGGCTACACCTTC; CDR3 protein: CASRINDRGGGYTF
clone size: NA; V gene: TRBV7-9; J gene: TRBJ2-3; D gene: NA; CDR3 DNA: TGTGCCAGCAGCCTCACGGGGATTAGCACAGATACGCAGTATTTT; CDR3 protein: CASSLTGISTDTQYF
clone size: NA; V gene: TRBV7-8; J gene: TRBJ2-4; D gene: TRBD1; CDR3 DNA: TGTGCCAGCAGCTTAGGAGGGGGACAGGGGTTGGACATTCAGTACTTC; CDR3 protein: CASSLGGGQGLDIQYF
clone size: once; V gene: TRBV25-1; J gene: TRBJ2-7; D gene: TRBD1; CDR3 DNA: TGTGCCAGCAGTGAACCATCCGGGACAGGGGGCTACGAGCAGTACTTC; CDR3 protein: CASSEPSGTGGYEQYF
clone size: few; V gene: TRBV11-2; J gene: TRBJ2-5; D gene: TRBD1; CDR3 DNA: TGTGCCAGCAGCCACCGTCCCGGGACAGGGATAGAGACCCAGTACTTC; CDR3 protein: CASSHRPGTGIETQYF
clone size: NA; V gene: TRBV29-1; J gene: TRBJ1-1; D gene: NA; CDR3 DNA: TGCAGCGTTAACGCCGGGACATCGAACACTGAAGCTTTCTTT; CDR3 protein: CSVNAGTSNTEAFF
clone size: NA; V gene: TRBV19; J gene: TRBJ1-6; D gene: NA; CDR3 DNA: TGTGCCAGTAGTGTCAGGGATTCACCCCTCCACTTT; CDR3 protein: CASSVRDSPLHF
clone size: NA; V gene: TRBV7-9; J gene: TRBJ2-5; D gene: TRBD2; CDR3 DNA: TGTGCCAGCAGCATCATACTAGCGGAGTCGAAAGAGACCCAGTACTTC; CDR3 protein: CASSIILAESKETQYF
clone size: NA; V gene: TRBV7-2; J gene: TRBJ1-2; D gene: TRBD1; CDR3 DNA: TGTGCCAGCAGCTCCTCCGGGACAGGGGCACACTATGGCTACACCTTC; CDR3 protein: CASSSSGTGAHYGYTF
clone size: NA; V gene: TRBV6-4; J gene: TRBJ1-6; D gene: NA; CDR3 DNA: TGTGCCAGCAGGATCGGGGAAGGAAATTCACCCCTCCACTTT; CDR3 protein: CASRIGEGNSPLHF
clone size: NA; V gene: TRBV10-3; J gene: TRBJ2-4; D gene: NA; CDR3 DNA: TGTGCCACAAGGACAGAAGCCAAAAACATTCAGTACTTC; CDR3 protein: CATRTEAKNIQYF
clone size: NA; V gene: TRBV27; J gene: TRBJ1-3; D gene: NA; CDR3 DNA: TGTGCCAGCAGATCCAGCTCTGGAAACACCATATATTTT; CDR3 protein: CASRSSSGNTIYF
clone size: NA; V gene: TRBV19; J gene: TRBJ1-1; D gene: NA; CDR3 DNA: TGTGCCAGTAGTATTACCAGGGTGGCTTTCTTT; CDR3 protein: CASSITRVAFF
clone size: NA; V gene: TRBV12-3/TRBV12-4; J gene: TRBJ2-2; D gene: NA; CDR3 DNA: TGTGCCAGCAATACAGGGACGGGCGGGGAGCTGTTTTTT; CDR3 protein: CASNTGTGGELFF
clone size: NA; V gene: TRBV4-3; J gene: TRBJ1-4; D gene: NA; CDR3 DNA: TGCGCCAGAGAAGGACAGCATAATGAAAAACTGTTTTTT; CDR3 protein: CAREGQHNEKLFF
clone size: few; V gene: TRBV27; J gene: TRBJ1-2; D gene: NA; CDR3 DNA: TGTGCCAGCAGTTTTCGGGGGGCCAATGGCTACACCTTC; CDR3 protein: CASSFRGANGYTF
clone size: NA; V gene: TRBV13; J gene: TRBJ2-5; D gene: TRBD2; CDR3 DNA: TGTGCCAGCAGCCAAGGGGCTAGCGGGAGTGTCTTGGGCCAAGAGACCCAGTACTTC; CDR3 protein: CASSQGASGSVLGQETQYF
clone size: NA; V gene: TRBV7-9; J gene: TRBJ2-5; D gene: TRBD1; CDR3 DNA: TGTGCCAGCACGGCTCGACAGGGGAGGGAGACCCAGTACTTC; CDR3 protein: CASTARQGRETQYF
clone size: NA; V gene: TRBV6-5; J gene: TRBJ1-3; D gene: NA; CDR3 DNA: TGTGCCAGCGGATTCGGGGGAAGCTCTGGAAACACCATATATTTT; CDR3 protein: CASGFGGSSGNTIYF
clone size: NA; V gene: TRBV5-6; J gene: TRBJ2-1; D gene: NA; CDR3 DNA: TGTGCCAGCAGCTTGGCCACGGGGACTTACAATGAGCAGTTCTTC; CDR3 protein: CASSLATGTYNEQFF
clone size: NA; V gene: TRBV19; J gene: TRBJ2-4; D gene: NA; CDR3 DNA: TGTGCCAGTACGATAGGCGGAGCCAAAAACATTCAGTACTTC; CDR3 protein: CASTIGGAKNIQYF
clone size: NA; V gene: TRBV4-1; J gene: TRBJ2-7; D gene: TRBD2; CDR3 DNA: TGCGCCAGCAGCCAAAGCGGGAGCGTCCACGAGCAGTACTTC; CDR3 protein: CASSQSGSVHEQYF
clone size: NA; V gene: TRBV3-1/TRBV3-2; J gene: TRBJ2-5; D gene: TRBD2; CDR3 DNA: TGTGCCAGCGGAGAGGGGACTAGCGGGTTCGCGGAGACCCAGTACTTC; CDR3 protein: CASGEGTSGFAETQYF
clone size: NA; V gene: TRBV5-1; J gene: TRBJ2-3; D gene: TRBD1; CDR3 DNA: TGCGCCAGCAGGGTACAGACAGGGGGCATCACAGATACGCAGTATTTT; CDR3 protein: CASRVQTGGITDTQYF
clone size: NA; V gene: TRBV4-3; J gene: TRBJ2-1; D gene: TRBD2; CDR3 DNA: TGCGCCAGCAGCCCGGGTGTTGTAAGGCTAGCGGGCATACCCTCCTACAATGAGCAGTTCTTC; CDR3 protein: CASSPGVVRLAGIPSYNEQFF
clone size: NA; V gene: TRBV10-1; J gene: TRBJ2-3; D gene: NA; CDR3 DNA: TGCGCCAGCAGACCGGGAAGGCGGCTCACATATACGCAGTATTTT; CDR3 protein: CASRPGRRLTYTQYF
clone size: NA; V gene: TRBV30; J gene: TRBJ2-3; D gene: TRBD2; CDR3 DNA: TGTGCCTGGAGTCGGCGGGGGGGCCTCACAGATACGCAGTATTTT; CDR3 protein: CAWSRRGGLTDTQYF
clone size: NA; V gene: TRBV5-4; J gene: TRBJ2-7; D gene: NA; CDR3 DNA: TGTGCCAGCAGCTTAGGACTACAGGCCTACGAGCAGTACTTC; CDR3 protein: CASSLGLQAYEQYF
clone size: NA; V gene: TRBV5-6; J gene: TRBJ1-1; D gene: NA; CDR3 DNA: TGTGCCAGCAGCAAGGATACAGGGAGATCGAACACTGAAGCTTTCTTT; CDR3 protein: CASSKDTGRSNTEAFF
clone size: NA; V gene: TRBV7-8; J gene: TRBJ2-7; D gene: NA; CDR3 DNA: TGTGCCAGCAGCTTAGCGAGGGCTCCTTTCTCCTACGAGCAGTACTTC; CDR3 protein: CASSLARAPFSYEQYF
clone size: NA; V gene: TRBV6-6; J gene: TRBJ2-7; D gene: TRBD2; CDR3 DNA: TGTGCCAGCAGTCCACGGACTAGCGGTTCAAGCTCCTACGAGCAGTACTTC; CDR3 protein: CASSPRTSGSSSYEQYF
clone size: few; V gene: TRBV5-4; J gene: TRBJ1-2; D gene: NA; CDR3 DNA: TGTGCCAGCAGCTTGGAGGTGCAGGGGAACTATGGCTACACCTTC; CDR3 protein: CASSLEVQGNYGYTF